The 13 T cell receptor beta chains below all came from one sample that was sequenced in a study of T cell responses to AZD1222 COVID-19 vaccine. Data came from immunoSEQ multiplex PCR; TCRdb stores just in-frame clones and leaves some out. Of around 260,000 clones in the sample, approximately 93% are singletons; the top ten hold approximately 0.52%. The source was peripheral blood, collected on day 0 of AZD1222 vaccination. These receptors were taken from an adult in good health.

This chain links TRBV5-1 with TRBJ1-2, with D perhaps TRBD1 (5 bases). The CDR3 is 15 residues long. Germline CDR1 reads SGHRS; CDR2 reads YFSETQ. V was cut by 0 bases and J by 2 bases, with 11 bases left in between. CDR3 DNA sequence: TGCGCCAGCAGCTTGGCCCGGGGCCGGAACTATGGCTACACCTTC. Amino acid sequence: CASSLARGRNYGYTF.

The chain couples TRBV29-1 to TRBJ1-2; no clear D gene. V lost 6 bases, J lost 8 bases, and 7 bases lay in between. Germline-derived CDR1 and CDR2 are SQVTM and ANQGSEA. The CDR3 consists of 9 residues. Here the CDR3 reads CSVTEGYTF. The CDR3 DNA sequence: TGCAGCGTGACGGAAGGCTACACCTTC.

The rearrangement uses TRBV2 and TRBJ2-7; 10 bases are shared with TRBD2. The ends lost 5 bases at V and 3 bases at J; junction bases unmatched: 1. This CDR3 comprises 13 residues. Germline CDR1 reads SNHLY; CDR2 reads FYNNEI. The CDR3 loop reads CASSLAGDYEQYF. As DNA, the CDR3 is TGTGCCAGCAGTCTAGCGGGAGACTACGAGCAGTACTTC.

Here the CDR3 DNA reads TGTGCCAGCATTGACCCGGGGGCTTACGAGCAGTACTTC. Translation gives CASIDPGAYEQYF. This rearrangement joins TRBV28 to TRBJ2-7; D tentatively reads TRBD1 or TRBD2 (6 bases each). The V end was cut by 7 bases, the J end by 4 bases, with 14 bases between. The germline V gene encodes CDR1 MDHEN and CDR2 SYDVKM. The CDR3 is 13 residues long.

The chain joins TRBV5-1 to TRBJ2-1, with D perhaps matching TRBD2 (6 bases). CDR3 length: 12 amino acids. Germline loops: CDR1 SGHRS, CDR2 YFSETQ. Trimming stripped 4 bases from V and 6 bases from J, with 8 bases between. CDR3 in amino acids: CASSPTSNEQFF. CDR3 in DNA: TGCGCCAGCAGCCCGACTAGCAATGAGCAGTTCTTC.

The chain is built from TRBV9 and TRBJ1-2; maybe TRBD1 (6 bases). This CDR3 contains 15 residues. The V gene lost 1 base and the J gene lost 3 bases, with 13 bases spanning the gap. CDR1 is SGDLS and CDR2 is YYNGEE in the germline V gene. CDR3 loop: CASSVSDRYDYGYTF. CDR3 sequence (DNA): TGTGCCAGCAGCGTATCCGACAGGTACGACTATGGCTACACCTTC.

The CDR3 reads CASSFTGGGGYGYTF. In DNA form, the CDR3 reads TGTGCCAGCAGTTTTACAGGGGGCGGAGGGTATGGCTACACCTTC. The chain links TRBV6-5 to TRBJ1-2; 9 nucleotides align to TRBD1. There are 15 residues in the CDR3. V gave up 4 bases and J gave up 5 bases; unmatched junction bases: 8. Germline V gene lookup returns CDR1 MNHEY and CDR2 SVGAGI.

This chain's CDR3 is CAISITGGAGQPQHF. The DNA of the CDR3 is TGTGCCATCAGTATAACAGGGGGCGCTGGTCAGCCCCAGCATTTT. The chain links TRBV10-3 to TRBJ1-5, with 9 bases identical to TRBD1. The CDR3 contains 15 residues. Trimming cost V 5 bases and J 6 bases; bases outside gene matches: 8. Germline values: CDR1 ENHRY, CDR2 SYGVKD.

The V call is TRBV28, the J call TRBJ2-7; tentatively, D is TRBD1 or TRBD2 (7 bases each). The V gene's germline CDR1 is MDHEN and CDR2 SYDVKM. V lost 6 bases and J 3 bases, leaving 33 bases between the germline ends. This CDR3 is 20 amino acids long. CDR3 DNA sequence: TGTGCCAGCAGCCCAGTTTCCTCCCAGATGACAGGGAGGGGACTCTACGAGCAGTACTTC. The encoded protein is CASSPVSSQMTGRGLYEQYF.

The V call is TRBV20-1, the J call TRBJ1-1; D remains unclear. The CDR3 has 9 residues. Trimming removed 4 bases at V and 3 bases at J, with 0 bases between. The germline gives CDR1 DFQATT, CDR2 SNEGSKA (reference sequence). In nucleotides, the CDR3 is TGCAGTGCTAACACTGAAGCTTTCTTT. Translation: CSANTEAFF.

This clone was detected once. A read error may produce the germline difference seen at one junction end. The chain has TRBV5-1 and TRBJ2-1; a weak D match, TRBD1 (5 bases). Germline CDR1 SGHRS, CDR2 YFSETQ. The CDR3 covers 17 residues. The CDR3 sequence: CASTLAIDSTGSGEQFF. Here the CDR3 DNA reads TGCGCCAGCACCTTGGCCATCGACAGTACCGGATCCGGTGAGCAGTTCTTC.

The chain is built from TRBV7-3 and TRBJ1-3; no definite D call. CDR1 and CDR2 from the germline V gene are SGHTA and FQGTGA. V was trimmed by 3 bases and J by 0 bases, leaving 3 bases between them. The CDR3 has 13 residues. The CDR3 DNA sequence: TGTGCCAGCAGCTTTGGCTCTGGAAACACCATATATTTT. This gives the protein CASSFGSGNTIYF.

The chain is built from TRBV3-1 (or the pseudogene TRBV3-2) and TRBJ1-2; D gene ambiguous. V was pared by 4 bases and J by 8 bases, with 20 bases between. The CDR3 sequence is 15 residues long. The germline gives CDR1 LGHDT, CDR2 YNNKEL (reference sequence). CDR3 nucleotide sequence: TGTGCCAGCAGCCCCATTTCGGTAGGGTCGGAAGGCTACACCTTC. Its translation: CASSPISVGSEGYTF.